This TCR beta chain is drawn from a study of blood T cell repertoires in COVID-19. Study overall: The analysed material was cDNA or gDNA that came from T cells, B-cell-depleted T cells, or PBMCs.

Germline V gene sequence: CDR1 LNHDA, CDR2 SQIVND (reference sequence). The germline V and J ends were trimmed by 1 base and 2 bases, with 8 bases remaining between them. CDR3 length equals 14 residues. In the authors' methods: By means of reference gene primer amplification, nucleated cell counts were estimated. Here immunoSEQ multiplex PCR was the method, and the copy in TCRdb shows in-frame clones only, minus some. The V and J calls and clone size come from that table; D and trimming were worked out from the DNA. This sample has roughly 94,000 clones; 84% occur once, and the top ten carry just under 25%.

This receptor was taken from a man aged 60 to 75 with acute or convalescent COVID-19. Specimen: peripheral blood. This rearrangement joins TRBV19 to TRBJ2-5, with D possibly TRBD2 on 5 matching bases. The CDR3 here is CASSIGPGQETQYF. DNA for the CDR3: TGTGCCAGTAGTATAGGCCCGGGGCAAGAGACCCAGTACTTC. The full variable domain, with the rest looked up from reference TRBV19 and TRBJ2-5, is DGGITQSPKYLFRKEGQNVTLSCEQNLNHDAMYWYRQDPGQGLRLIYYSQIVNDFQKGDIAEGYSVSREKKESFPLTVTSAQKNPTAFYLCASSIGPGQETQYFGPGTRLLVL.